This T cell receptor beta chain was obtained from a study of blood T cells in healthy people across ages. Study results and caveats: Compared with aged donors, long-lived donors showed fewer expanded clones, suggesting selection. In these data, TCR beta diversity tracked strongly with naive T cell percentage. Measured against age, TCR beta diversity per million T cells decreased in a roughly linear manner.

Sample-barcoded 5' priming and a J-beta primer mix drove a second PCR of roughly 6 to 12 cycles. A minimum of 2.5 million CDR3-containing paired-end reads was obtained for each sample. TCRdb recomputed calls from the 5' RACE reads with MiXCR, one row per CDR3 protein. This sample has under 1,000,000 distinct CDR3 sequences, with about half found just once. In regard to this clonotype: What it binds is not known.

V lost 5 bases to trimming and J lost 5 bases, with 12 bases between them. This CDR3 contains 13 residues. Germline values: CDR1 SGHTA, CDR2 FQGTGA. The TCR originated in a man older than 75 in good health. This chain uses TRBV7-3 with TRBJ2-5, with D tentatively TRBD1 (5 bases). The sample was blood. CDR3 loop: CASSKGVGETQYF. In nucleotides, the CDR3 is TGTGCCAGCAGCAAAGGGGTGGGGGAGACCCAGTACTTC.